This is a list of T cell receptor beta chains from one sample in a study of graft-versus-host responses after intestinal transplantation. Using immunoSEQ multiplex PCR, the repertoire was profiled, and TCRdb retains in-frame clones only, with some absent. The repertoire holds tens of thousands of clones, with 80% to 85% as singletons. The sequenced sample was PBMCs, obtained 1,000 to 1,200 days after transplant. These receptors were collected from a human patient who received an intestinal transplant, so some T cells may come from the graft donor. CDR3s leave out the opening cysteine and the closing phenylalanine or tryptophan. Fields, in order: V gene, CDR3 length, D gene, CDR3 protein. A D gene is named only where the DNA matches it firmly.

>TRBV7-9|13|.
ASSLSGGSQETQY
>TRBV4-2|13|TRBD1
ASSQEDRAPYEQY
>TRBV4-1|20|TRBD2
ASSQVVFGASGRPLHRDTQY
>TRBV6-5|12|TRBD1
ASRRQGGNTEAF
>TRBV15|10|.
ATSKVNTEAF
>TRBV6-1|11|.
ASSEDINYGYT
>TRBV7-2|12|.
ASSFPGLNQPQH
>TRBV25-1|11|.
ASSDTGTTEAF
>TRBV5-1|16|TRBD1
ASSLGSGSQGAGETQY
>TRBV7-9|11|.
ASSLWGRETQY
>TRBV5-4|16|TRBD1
ASSLTETGTAHTGELF
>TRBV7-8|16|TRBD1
ASSWRLTGGWSSYEQY
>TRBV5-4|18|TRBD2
ASSVFRGGLKSHDYNEQF
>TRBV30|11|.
ARSLGGTDTQY
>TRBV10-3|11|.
ASTGTSTGELF
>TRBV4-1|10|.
ASSTGWTEAF
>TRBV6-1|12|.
ASSPRGLNYGYT
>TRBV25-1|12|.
ASSEYTANSPLH
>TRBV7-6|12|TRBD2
ASSLSGGYYEQY
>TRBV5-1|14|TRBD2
ASSFPLAGGPDTQY
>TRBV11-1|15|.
ASTPGGSNSGANVLT
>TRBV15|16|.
ATSRDGQALSTNEKLF
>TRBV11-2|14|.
ASSFNPAGPADTQY
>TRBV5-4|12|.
ASSFNPKTGEQY
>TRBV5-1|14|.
ASSLASFSNTGELF
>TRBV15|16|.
ATSRLDTPGGAANEQF
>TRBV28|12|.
ASSYQGGSGELF
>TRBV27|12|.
ASSSQVPNTEAF
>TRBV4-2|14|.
ASSQDLGQANEKLF
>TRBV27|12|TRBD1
ASSSTGENQPQH
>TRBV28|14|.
ASSFYGSRSNSPLH
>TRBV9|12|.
ASSVEGGSYEQY
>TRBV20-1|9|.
SAGASGLVF
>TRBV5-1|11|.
ASSLEAAGELF
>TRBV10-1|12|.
ASSAGMGGTEAF
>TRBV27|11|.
ASGVSGANVLT
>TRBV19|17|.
ASSIQGSGANRPSYEQY
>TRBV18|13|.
ASSLDWMNTGELF
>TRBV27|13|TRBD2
ASSPRTSGVNEQY
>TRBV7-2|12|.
ASSFIRANTEAF
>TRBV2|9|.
ASSHTDTQY
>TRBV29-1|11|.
SVASGGWETQY
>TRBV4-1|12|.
ASSQGVFDTEAF
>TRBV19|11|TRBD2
ASSYGRDYEQY
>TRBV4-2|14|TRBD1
ASSQLWTGGKSPLH
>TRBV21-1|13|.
ASSFSGQYNSPLH
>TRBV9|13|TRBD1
ASSQDRGLSQTQY
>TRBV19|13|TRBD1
ASSTDRGPYNEQF
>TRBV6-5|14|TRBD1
ASSSTPGTGDYGYT
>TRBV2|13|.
ASRRLASDSYEQY
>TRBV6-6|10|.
ASSFVTDTQY
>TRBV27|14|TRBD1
ASRDAAGTGNEKLF
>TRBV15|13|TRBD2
ATSARTSGGNEQF
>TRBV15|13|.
ATSSGFSSGNTIY